The rows below give T cell receptor beta chains drawn from one sample of a study of cytomegalovirus exposure and HLA in healthy donors. TCRdb's table, derived via immunoSEQ multiplex PCR, lists solely in-frame clones and lacks some. The sample has some 100,000 clones, around three quarters seen once. Sequencing was performed on PBMCs. The receptors derive from a man aged 45-65 years in good health and CMV-seropositive. Both conserved end residues are part of each CDR3.

TRBV30	TRBJ2-7	CAWSGGRGGHEQYF
TRBV5-1	TRBJ2-7	CASSSGTGYEQYF
TRBV7-9	TRBJ2-1	CASSLNLYNEQFF
TRBV14	TRBJ2-5	CASSQQGVFWETQYF
TRBV10-1	TRBJ2-3	CASSEQGTGLAGSTDTQYF
TRBV6-5	-	CASSRDKRYEQYF
TRBV5-1	TRBJ2-2	CASSQRAGTGELFF
TRBV5-1	TRBJ1-2	CASNGGLYGYTF
TRBV7-2	TRBJ2-1	CASSSQTGGNEQFF
TRBV4-3	TRBJ1-1	CASSQGPQQGDTEAFF
TRBV4-2	TRBJ2-7	CASSQDLQVSYEQYF
TRBV10-1	TRBJ1-1	CASSETRGYTEAFF
TRBV13	TRBJ1-5	CASSSQSGGAGNQPQHF
TRBV27	TRBJ2-3	CASSQGGRGFQDTQYF
TRBV28	TRBJ1-1	CASSPAQGRRAFF
TRBV2	TRBJ1-1	CASSGQGAPKAFF
TRBV14	TRBJ2-7	CASSQDGGSGVQYF
TRBV5-1	TRBJ1-6	CASSPTGSENSPLHF
TRBV5-5	TRBJ2-5	CASSSPRDFQETQYF
TRBV10-1	TRBJ2-7	CASSVAGVSSEQYF
TRBV19	TRBJ1-1	CASSSAGGIYTEAFF
TRBV19	TRBJ2-5	CASSPSSAQETQYF
TRBV15	TRBJ1-2	CATSRDTGNYGYTF
TRBV2	TRBJ2-3	CASSTGLPSITDTQYF
TRBV28	TRBJ2-7	CASSAGRRPLGYEQYF
TRBV4-2	TRBJ1-1	CASRSRAAGRDTEAFF
TRBV7-8	TRBJ1-2	CASSPATGGRNYGYTF
TRBV29-1	TRBJ1-1	CSHSDRVTEAFF
TRBV18	TRBJ1-1	CASSPPGQGTSEAFF
TRBV23-1	TRBJ2-3	CASSQSAQVTKIPTDTQYF
TRBV28	TRBJ1-6	CASSLPGGDSPLHF
TRBV6-1	TRBJ2-7	CASSEVGQASYEQYF
TRBV7-6	TRBJ2-7	CASSPDTSYEQYF
TRBV4-2	TRBJ2-3	CASSQDNTQYF
TRBV5-6	TRBJ2-3	CASSMDPTGLTDTQYF
TRBV6-6	TRBJ1-1	CASSRQVSTEAFF
TRBV4-1	TRBJ1-4	CASSQVQTTTQEKLFF
TRBV27	TRBJ2-2	CASSHYSRNTGELFF
TRBV2	TRBJ1-5	CASCRTGGQQPQHF
TRBV6-7	TRBJ2-3	CASRHFAEDTQYF
TRBV19	TRBJ2-1	CASSRGQGYGNEQFF
TRBV2	TRBJ2-2	CASAKGLAGDTGELFF
TRBV7-9	TRBJ2-7	CASSLVTGTGRSYEQYF
TRBV11-2	TRBJ2-7	CASSRNQGVYSYEQYF
TRBV9	TRBJ2-7	CASSTGTRSDYEQYF
TRBV6-1	TRBJ1-6	CASMTGGRTNSPLHF
TRBV2	TRBJ1-5	CASSSGQLYQPQHF
TRBV5-6	TRBJ2-5	CASSLSGLGETQYF
TRBV5-8	TRBJ1-5	CASSSTRNQPQHF
TRBV6-5	TRBJ2-7	CASSRGSGTYEQYF
TRBV30	TRBJ2-1	CAWSVRGLREDEQFF
TRBV7-9	TRBJ2-7	CASSSWPRGRGEQYF
TRBV7-7	TRBJ2-3	CASSLEAGPRNF